This TCR beta chain was obtained from a study of beta chain features in type 1 diabetes. Note on this clone: Its cognate antigen is unknown.

Germline-derived CDR1 and CDR2 are LNHDA and SQIVND (reference sequence). Trimming stripped 3 bases from V and 4 bases from J, with 9 bases between. The CDR3 sequence is 14 residues long. Study-level findings and limits: In the patient group, naive, central memory and Treg TCRB repertoires seemed more alike than in the healthy donor group. Sequencing from cDNA could over-represent high-TCR-expressing cells.

Investigators reverse transcribed all isolated RNA, so they sequenced expressed TCRB transcripts. Here immunoSEQ multiplex PCR was the method, and the copy in TCRdb shows in-frame clones only, minus some. The table has 500,000 to 700,000 clones, roughly a sixth seen once. The clonotype originates from a man between 18 and 29 years old in good health. Sequenced input: naive CD4+ T cells from blood. The chain uses TRBV19 and TRBJ2-2, with a weak D call TRBD1 (6 bases). CDR3 protein: CASSIRTVTGELFF. The CDR3, as DNA: TGTGCCAGTAGTATCAGGACAGTCACCGGGGAGCTGTTTTTT.